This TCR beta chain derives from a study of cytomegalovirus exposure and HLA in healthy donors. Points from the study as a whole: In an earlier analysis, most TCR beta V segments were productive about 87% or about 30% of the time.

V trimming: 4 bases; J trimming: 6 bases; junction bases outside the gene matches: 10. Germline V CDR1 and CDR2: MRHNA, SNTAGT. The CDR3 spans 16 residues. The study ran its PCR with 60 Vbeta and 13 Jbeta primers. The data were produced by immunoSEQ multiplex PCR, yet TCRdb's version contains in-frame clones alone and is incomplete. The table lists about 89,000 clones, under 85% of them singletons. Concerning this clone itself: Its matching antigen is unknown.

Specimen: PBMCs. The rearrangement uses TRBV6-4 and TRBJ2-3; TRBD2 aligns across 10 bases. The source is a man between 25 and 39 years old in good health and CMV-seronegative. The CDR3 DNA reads TGTGCCAGCAGTGCCAAGGCTAGCGGGGGCTCGGATACGCAGTATTTT. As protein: CASSAKASGGSDTQYF.